These 5 T cell receptor beta chains originate from one sample sequenced in a study of regulatory T cells in long-lasting Graves disease. With iRepertoire HTBI primers and Arm-PCR of CDR3 regions, TCR beta libraries were built. TCRdb redid the calling of the multiplex PCR reads with MiXCR, one entry per CDR3 protein. This table has around 500,000 distinct CDR3 sequences, more than 10% appearing once. The time point is: newly diagnosed GD, antithyroid drugs for less than 3 months. Generation of the TCR library employed RNA extracted from PBMCs. The data were also submitted as part of a second study, on T cells in Graves' hyperthyroidism and ophthalmopathy.

This material consisted of peripheral blood mononuclear cells (PBMCs), taken at new diagnosis, from a patient treated with antithyroid drugs. These receptors came from a woman aged 30 to 39 with Graves disease.

This clonotype was observed a few times. The chain employs TRBV30 and TRBJ1-1; 9 bases are shared with TRBD1. The V gene end was trimmed by 2 bases and the J gene end by 3 bases; junction bases not matched to a gene: 7. Germline CDR1 reads GTSNPN; CDR2 reads SVGIG (reference sequence). This CDR3 contains 15 residues. DNA for the CDR3: TGTGCCTGGAGTCCCGGGACAGGGTTGCACACTGAAGCTTTCTTT. Its protein product is CAWSPGTGLHTEAFF.

This clonotype has a count of ten or more. V and J are TRBV11-1 and TRBJ2-3, with 8 bases fitting TRBD1. This CDR3 has 14 amino acids. J gave up 3 bases and V 5 bases, and 4 bases lay outside the gene matches. Germline loops: CDR1 SGHAT, CDR2 FQDESV (reference sequence). The CDR3: CASSQTGVTDTQYF. The CDR3 coding sequence is TGTGCCAGCAGCCAGACAGGGGTGACAGATACGCAGTATTTT.

The genes are TRBV29-1 and TRBJ1-1; the D gene is possibly TRBD1 (5 bases). Germline V gene data show CDR1 as SQVTM and CDR2 as ANQGSEA. CDR3 size: 13 residues. V lost 5 bases and J 1 base, leaving 11 bases between the germline ends. CDR3 region: CSVTPTANTEAFF. As DNA, the CDR3 is TGCAGCGTTACCCCGACAGCGAACACTGAAGCTTTCTTT.

The rearrangement links TRBV20-1 to TRBJ2-5; D remains ambiguous. This CDR3 contains 14 residues. Germline V gene lookup returns CDR1 DFQATT and CDR2 SNEGSKA (reference sequence). With 0 bases removed from V and 2 bases from J, the gap between germline ends came to 10 bases. The CDR3 bases are TGCAGTGCTAGAGAGCCGACACGTCAAGAGACCCAGTACTTC. This codes for CSAREPTRQETQYF.

J is TRBJ2-1 and V is TRBV20-1; the match to TRBD2 covers 11 bases. CDR1 and CDR2 (germline): DFQATT, SNEGSKA (reference sequence). Unmatched junction bases numbered 6, after V lost 4 bases and J lost 4 bases. The CDR3 consists of 15 residues. The CDR3 spells CSAKKGLADYNEQFF. In DNA form, the CDR3 reads TGCAGTGCTAAGAAGGGACTAGCGGATTACAATGAGCAGTTCTTC.